This TCR beta chain was recorded in a study of cytomegalovirus exposure and HLA in healthy donors. Researchers ran the PCR with 60 Vbeta and 13 Jbeta primers. Assay: immunoSEQ multiplex PCR; the TCRdb copy retains only in-frame clones and omits some. The sample carries around 170,000 clones, roughly 84% recorded once. Germline loops: CDR1 SGHAT, CDR2 FQNNGV. This CDR3 is built from 18 residues. About this clone itself: Its antigen is not identified. One end of the junction varies from germline; a read error may be responsible. This sample also contains other DNA sequences that code for the same CDR3.

Study-level findings and limits: CMV serostatus alone was available as immune exposure information. Prior analysis indicated that the majority of TCR beta V segments exhibited productivity approximately 90% or approximately 30% of the time. The listing of 150 to 200 TCR beta chains classed them as cytomegalovirus-associated.

Healthy bone marrow donors supplied every sample. Sequenced sample: PBMCs. The chain has TRBV11-2 and TRBJ1-5; TRBD1 is a possible D gene (5 bases). This TCR derives from a woman aged 45-65 years in good health and CMV-seropositive. The CDR3 DNA sequence: TGTGCCAGCAGCTTTCCCCCCAGGCGCAGGGAGGCTAATCAGCCCCAGCACTTT. It codes for CASSFPPRRREANQPQHF.